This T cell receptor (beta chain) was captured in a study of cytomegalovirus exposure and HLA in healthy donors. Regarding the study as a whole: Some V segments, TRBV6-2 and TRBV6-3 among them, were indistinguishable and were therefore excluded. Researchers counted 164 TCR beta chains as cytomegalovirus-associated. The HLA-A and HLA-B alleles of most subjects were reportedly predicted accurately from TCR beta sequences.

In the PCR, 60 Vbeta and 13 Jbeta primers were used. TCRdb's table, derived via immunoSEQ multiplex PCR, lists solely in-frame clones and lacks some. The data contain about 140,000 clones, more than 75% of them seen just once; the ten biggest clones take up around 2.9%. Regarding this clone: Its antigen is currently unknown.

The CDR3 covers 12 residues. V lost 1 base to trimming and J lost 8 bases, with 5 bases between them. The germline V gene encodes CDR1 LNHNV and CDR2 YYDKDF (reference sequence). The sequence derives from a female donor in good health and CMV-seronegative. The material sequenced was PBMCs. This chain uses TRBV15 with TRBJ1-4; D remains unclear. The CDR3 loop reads CATSRGREKLFF. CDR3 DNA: TGTGCCACCAGCAGAGGGAGGGAAAAACTGTTTTTT.